These T cell receptor beta chains were read from a single sample in a study of blood T cells in healthy people across ages. TCRdb re-called the 5' RACE reads through MiXCR, storing one row per CDR3 protein. This sample has some 1.5 million distinct CDR3 sequences, with about 30% found just once. Sequenced sample: blood. Receptors originate from a woman aged 25 to 39 in good health. CDR3s include the opening cysteine and the closing phenylalanine or tryptophan. D genes are given only for firm matches. Only part of the rows carry a size: once, few, many, or a class if the clone is expanded.

size: few; J: TRBJ2-1; D: TRBD1; V: TRBV24-1; CDR3: CATSDPGQGGYEQFF; DNA: TGTGCCACCAGTGATCCGGGACAGGGAGGATATGAGCAGTTCTTC
size: .; J: TRBJ1-2; D: .; V: TRBV12-5; CDR3: CASGFHRSNYGYTF; DNA: TGTGCTAGTGGTTTTCACAGGTCTAACTATGGCTACACCTTC
size: few; J: TRBJ2-3; D: TRBD2; V: TRBV18; CDR3: CANSPPSAGGAADTQYF; DNA: TGTGCCAACTCACCACCCTCGGCGGGAGGAGCGGCAGATACGCAGTATTTT
size: many; J: TRBJ1-2; D: .; V: TRBV4-3; CDR3: CASSQEGSGRYGYTF; DNA: TGCGCCAGCAGCCAAGAGGGTTCAGGACGTTATGGCTACACCTTC
size: .; J: TRBJ2-1; D: TRBD1; V: TRBV2; CDR3: CASSGQGVDEQFF; DNA: TGTGCCAGCTCGGGACAGGGGGTGGATGAGCAGTTCTTC
size: few; J: TRBJ1-1; D: .; V: TRBV19; CDR3: CASSEDSRGTEAFF; DNA: TGTGCCAGTAGTGAGGACAGCCGGGGGACTGAAGCTTTCTTT
size: .; J: TRBJ2-3; D: .; V: TRBV20-1; CDR3: CSATGPSWAGTTDTQYF; DNA: TGCAGTGCTACCGGCCCGAGCTGGGCGGGGACCACAGATACGCAGTATTTT
size: .; J: TRBJ2-7; D: TRBD2; V: TRBV3-1; CDR3: CASSQGRREGREQYF; DNA: TGTGCCAGCAGCCAAGGTCGGCGGGAGGGCCGGGAGCAGTACTTC
size: many; J: TRBJ1-4; D: .; V: TRBV12-3/TRBV12-4; CDR3: CASSPRGTNEKLFF; DNA: TGTGCCAGCAGTCCCAGGGGAACAAATGAAAAACTGTTTTTT
size: .; J: TRBJ2-1; D: .; V: TRBV29-1; CDR3: CSVVVGGGRTEQFF; DNA: TGCAGCGTTGTGGTAGGGGGAGGACGTACTGAGCAGTTCTTC
size: .; J: TRBJ2-1; D: .; V: TRBV4-3; CDR3: CASTPSEEAYNEQFF; DNA: TGCGCCAGCACCCCCAGCGAGGAGGCCTACAATGAGCAGTTCTTC
size: .; J: TRBJ1-2; D: .; V: TRBV11-2; CDR3: CASKKHPLNGYTF; DNA: TGTGCCAGCAAAAAGCACCCGTTGAATGGCTACACCTTC
size: few; J: TRBJ2-3; D: .; V: TRBV7-9; CDR3: CASSSGRGTNTDTQYF; DNA: TGTGCCAGTAGCTCAGGACGGGGAACTAATACAGATACGCAGTATTTT
size: .; J: TRBJ2-5; D: .; V: TRBV12-3/TRBV12-4; CDR3: CASSFGWGQETQYF; DNA: TGTGCCAGCAGTTTCGGTTGGGGGCAAGAGACCCAGTACTTC
size: many; J: TRBJ2-3; D: TRBD1; V: TRBV6-6; CDR3: CASSNRGLRDTQYF; DNA: TGTGCCAGCAGTAACAGGGGGCTTAGGGATACGCAGTATTTT